Detailed here is one TCR beta chain. Its specificity is not known. This sample is drawn from a study of T cell clonotyping in hematopoietic cell transplantation. Whole-study results and caveats: Recipient TCR diversity dropped after transplant; expanded clonotypes rose from day 30 to 180. Higher Inverse Simpson Index values in graft donor and pretransplant recipient predicted broader posttransplant TCR diversity.

Germline CDR1 is SGHDT and CDR2 is YYEEEE. The CDR3 spans 16 residues. The V end was cut by 0 bases, the J end by 3 bases, with 13 bases between. Sequenced by immunoSEQ multiplex PCR; TCRdb stores in-frame clones only, minus some. The sample lists some 15,000 clones, about 84% seen once, with roughly 4.2% in the top ten. The clonotype was recovered from a male patient between 60 and 69 years old who had an allogeneic stem cell transplant from a related donor, so the T cells may come from the graft donor. Some clones in this sample may be carry-over from other donors' samples. The sequences come from PBMCs, collected 100 days after allogeneic stem cell transplant. The rearrangement links TRBV5-6 to TRBJ1-5; D gene ambiguous. The CDR3, as DNA: TGTGCCAGCAGCTTGGCCCCGACGGAATACAATCAGCCCCAGCATTTT. It encodes CASSLAPTEYNQPQHF. The complete variable domain, with remaining parts taken from reference TRBV5-6 and TRBJ1-5, reads DAGVTQSPTHLIKTRGQQVTLRCSPKSGHDTVSWYQQALGQGPQFIFQYYEEEERQRGNFPDRFSGHQFPNYSSELNVNALLLGDSALYLCASSLAPTEYNQPQHFGDGTRLSIL.